Sequencing of this T cell receptor (beta chain) was carried out in a study of blood T cell repertoires in COVID-19. Germline assignment: CDR1 SGDLS and CDR2 YYNGEE. Trimming at V came to 3 bases and at J to 5 bases, leaving 6 bases not matched to a gene. The CDR3 has 14 residues. TCRdb's copy holds only in-frame clones and misses some; the assay was immunoSEQ multiplex PCR. The sample lists 150,000 to 200,000 clones, around nine tenths occurring once. This TCR derives from a human donor in a cohort sampled during active COVID-19. This chain joins TRBV9 and TRBJ2-7; 9 nucleotides line up with TRBD2. The sequenced material came from peripheral blood. The CDR3 loop reads CASSALAGFHEQYF. The CDR3 coding sequence is TGTGCCAGCAGCGCACTAGCGGGTTTCCACGAGCAGTACTTC.